The 15 T cell receptor beta chains listed next were all sequenced from one sample in a study of CD8 T cells in ankylosing spondylitis. TCRdb re-analysed the 5' RACE reads in MiXCR, keeping a single row per CDR3 protein. The sample records 230,000 or so distinct CDR3 sequences, more than 15% being singletons. The sequenced sample was blood, either unsorted or a sorted T cell fraction (not recorded which). The receptors were sampled from a male donor with ankylosing spondylitis or in good health (not recorded which).

CDR3 residues: CASSPRMGEERTDTQYF. CDR3 bases: TGTGCCAGCAGCCCACGGATGGGGGAAGAGAGAACAGATACGCAGTATTTT. The V and J genes are TRBV7-8 and TRBJ2-3, with D perhaps assigned TRBD1 or TRBD2 (5 bases each). The germline gives CDR1 SGHVS, CDR2 FQNEAQ. The CDR3 totals 17 residues. V gave up 5 bases and J gave up 3 bases, with 21 bases separating them.

This clonotype was counted between two and nine times. The J gene is TRBJ2-3, the V gene TRBV29-1; 11 bases map to TRBD2. J was trimmed by 2 bases and V by 4 bases; bases with no gene match: 5. Per the germline V gene, CDR1 is SQVTM and CDR2 is ANQGSEA. The CDR3 contains 15 residues. CDR3 region: CSVVLAGGTTDTQYF. CDR3 nucleotides: TGCAGCGTTGTGCTAGCGGGAGGTACCACAGATACGCAGTATTTT.

The rearrangement links TRBV6-2 or TRBV6-3 to TRBJ2-3; D call uncertain. CDR3 size: 14 residues. CDR1 and CDR2 from the germline V gene are MNHEY and SVGEGT. The V gene lost 2 bases and the J gene lost 0 bases, with 6 bases spanning the gap. The CDR3: CASSYPDSTDTQYF. The CDR3 DNA is TGTGCCAGCAGTTACCCGGATAGCACAGATACGCAGTATTTT.

This clonotype was counted many times. V is TRBV29-1 and J is TRBJ1-2; a weak D match, TRBD1 (5 bases). The germline V gene encodes CDR1 SQVTM and CDR2 ANQGSEA. The V gene lost 3 bases and the J gene lost 6 bases, with 11 bases spanning the gap. CDR3 length: 12 residues. The DNA of the CDR3 is TGCAGCGTTGACGCGACAGCTGATGGCTACACCTTC. It is translated as CSVDATADGYTF.

This clonotype was counted ten times or more. The chain has TRBV6-5 and TRBJ2-5, with 8 positions matching TRBD2. Germline CDR1 reads MNHEY; CDR2 reads SVGAGI. CDR3 length: 18 amino acids. V lost 5 bases, J lost 5 bases, and 19 bases stayed unmatched. CDR3 residues: CASSNRIAGGVVNETQYF. The CDR3 DNA is TGTGCCAGCAGTAACCGAATCGCCGGGGGGGTTGTCAACGAGACCCAGTACTTC.

The chain couples TRBV29-1 to TRBJ2-1; tentative D call: TRBD1 (5 bases). Germline values: CDR1 SQVTM, CDR2 ANQGSEA. V was shortened by 3 bases and J by 6 bases, with 12 bases between the two germline ends. The CDR3 runs to 13 residues. The CDR3 region has the DNA TGCAGCGTTGATTTTCCCAGGGTCAATGAGCAGTTCTTC. Encoded protein: CSVDFPRVNEQFF.

With regard to this clonotype: Given a much more abundant clone one base away, this may be a read error. The J gene is TRBJ1-1, the V gene TRBV7-8; no reliable D call. Germline-derived CDR1 and CDR2 are SGHVS and FQNEAQ. This CDR3 has 15 residues. The V end was cut by 1 base, the J end by 0 bases, with 9 bases between. As DNA, the CDR3 is TGTGCCAGCAGCTTAGAGGAGCAAATGAACACTGAAGCTTTCTTT. Translating gives CASSLEEQMNTEAFF.

The J gene is TRBJ2-7, the V gene TRBV12-3 or TRBV12-4; 14 bases are shared with TRBD2. Trimming removed 5 bases from V and 5 bases from J; junction bases left unmatched: 11. The CDR3 is 17 residues long. CDR3 protein: CASSNPLGLAGVDEQYF. CDR3 nucleotide sequence: TGTGCCAGCAGTAACCCCCTGGGACTAGCGGGAGTTGACGAGCAGTACTTC.

The chain has TRBV7-8 and TRBJ2-2; D may be TRBD2 (6 bases). This CDR3 has 16 residues. The V gene lost 2 bases and the J gene lost 1 base, with 11 bases spanning the gap. From germline, CDR1 is SGHVS and CDR2 FQNEAQ. DNA of the CDR3: TGTGCCAGCAGCTTAACCGGGACTGTGAACACCGGGGAGCTGTTTTTT. Its protein is CASSLTGTVNTGELFF.

This clonotype was observed a few times. The rearrangement joins TRBV12-3 or TRBV12-4 to TRBJ2-3; D gene uncertain. The CDR3 runs 14 residues. V was clipped by 2 bases and J by 5 bases, with 11 bases between them. CDR3 coding DNA: TGTGCCAGCAGTTTACCACCTGCCGAAGATACGCAGTATTTT. Residues: CASSLPPAEDTQYF.

The chain combines TRBV20-1 with TRBJ2-1; TRBD2 is a possible D gene (5 bases). The CDR3 contains 15 residues. Trimming left V 3 bases short and J 5 bases short, with 17 bases between. The germline gives CDR1 DFQATT, CDR2 SNEGSKA (reference sequence). The CDR3 DNA reads TGCAGTGCTAGTCTAGTGGGAGTGAATAACAATGAGCAGTTCTTC. Protein product: CSASLVGVNNNEQFF.

The genes are TRBV20-1 and TRBJ2-1, with TRBD2 matching 8 bases. Germline assignment: CDR1 DFQATT and CDR2 SNEGSKA (reference sequence). The CDR3 loop spans 14 amino acids. V lost 3 bases to trimming and J lost 9 bases; unmatched junction nucleotides: 10. As DNA, the CDR3 is TGCAGTGCTAGGGCTTCGGGAGGGCCCTTTGAGCAGTTCTTC. This codes for CSARASGGPFEQFF.

There are many counts of this clonotype. V usage is TRBV5-1 and J usage is TRBJ2-7; unclear D gene. The CDR3 sequence is 14 residues long. The V end was cut by 0 bases, the J end by 0 bases, with 7 bases between. Germline loops: CDR1 SGHRS, CDR2 YFSETQ. The DNA for the CDR3 is TGCGCCAGCAGCTTGGTTCTGGACTCCTACGAGCAGTACTTC. Translation gives CASSLVLDSYEQYF.

The J gene is TRBJ2-2, the V gene TRBV19; D is uncertain. The CDR3 sequence is 13 residues long. Deletions cut 7 bases from V and 1 base from J, with 7 bases between. In germline, CDR1 is LNHDA, CDR2 SQIVND (reference sequence). The CDR3 region is CASNRENTGELFF. The DNA for the CDR3 is TGTGCCAGTAATCGTGAGAACACCGGGGAGCTGTTTTTT.

In DNA form, the CDR3 reads TGCAGTGCTACTACCAGTCCGGTTTTCCAAGAGACCCAGTACTTC. Translated, it gives CSATTSPVFQETQYF. The chain is built from TRBV20-1 and TRBJ2-5; D unresolved. This CDR3 contains 15 residues. V shed 4 bases and J shed 1 base, with 16 bases lying between them. Germline values: CDR1 DFQATT, CDR2 SNEGSKA (reference sequence).